The present T cell receptor beta chain was sequenced within a study of shared clonotypes between healthy human individuals. In the study overall: Per-donor plates numbered three CD4 naive, three CD4 memory, two CD8 naive and one CD8 memory.

Samples underwent the assay at deep level. Measured with immunoSEQ multiplex PCR; TCRdb has only the in-frame clones, and not every one. The data show roughly 2 million clones, about 95% seen once. CD8 cells regarded as naive lacked CD45RO, were positively chosen for CCR7, and omitted terminally differentiated effector memory CD45RA+ cells. The clonotype originates from a young man in good health. Sequenced input: naive CD8+ T cells sorted from blood.

DNA of the CDR3: TGTGCCAGCAGCAACTCGGGACAATACTACAATGAGCAGTTCTTC. Its translation is CASSNSGQYYNEQFF. J is TRBJ2-1 and V is TRBV11-2, with D tentatively TRBD1 (6 bases). The CDR3 consists of 15 residues. The V gene's germline CDR1 is SGHAT and CDR2 FQNNGV. Trimming took 5 bases from V and 3 from J, leaving 14 bases between them.